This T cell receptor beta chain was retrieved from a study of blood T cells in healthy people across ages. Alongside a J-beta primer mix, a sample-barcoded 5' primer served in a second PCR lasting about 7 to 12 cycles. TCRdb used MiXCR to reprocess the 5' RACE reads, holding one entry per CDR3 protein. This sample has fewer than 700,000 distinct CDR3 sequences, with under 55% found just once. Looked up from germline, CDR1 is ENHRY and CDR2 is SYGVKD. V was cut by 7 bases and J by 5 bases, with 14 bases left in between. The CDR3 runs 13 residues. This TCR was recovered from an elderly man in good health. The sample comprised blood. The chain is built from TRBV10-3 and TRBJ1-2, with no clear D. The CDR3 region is CAINRSGRYGYTF. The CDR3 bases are TGTGCCATCAACCGGTCTGGGCGGTATGGCTACACCTTC.